This T cell receptor beta chain was identified in a study of read filtering for tumor transcriptome and immune sequencing. In this sample, this clonotype turned up once. This may be a read error: a much more frequent sequence differs by one nucleotide. The library was built from about 400 ng RNA with molecular barcoded adaptors for alpha/delta and beta/gamma chains. Each CDR3 protein is one row after TCRdb ran MiXCR on the reads. The data hold tens of thousands of distinct CDR3 sequences, with 20% to 25% observed a single time. This CDR3 spans 15 amino acids. Per germline, CDR1 SEHNR and CDR2 FQNEAQ (reference sequence).

The rearrangement joins TRBV7-9 to TRBJ2-5; D might be TRBD1 (5 bases). The source of this sequence is a donor at least 40 years old with multiple myeloma. Sequenced: a population of CD138-negative cells sorted from bone marrow. The CDR3, as DNA: TGTGCCAGCGGCTTACCCGCCAGGGTAGGAGAGACCCAGTACTTC. It specifies CASGLPARVGETQYF. Full variable domain (outside the CDR3, taken from reference TRBV7-9 and TRBJ2-5): DTGVSQNPRHKITKRGQNVTFRCDPISEHNRLYWYRQTLGQGPEFLTYFQNEAQLEKSRLLSDRFSAERPKGSFSTLEIQRTEQGDSAMYLCASGLPARVGETQYFGPGTRLLVL.